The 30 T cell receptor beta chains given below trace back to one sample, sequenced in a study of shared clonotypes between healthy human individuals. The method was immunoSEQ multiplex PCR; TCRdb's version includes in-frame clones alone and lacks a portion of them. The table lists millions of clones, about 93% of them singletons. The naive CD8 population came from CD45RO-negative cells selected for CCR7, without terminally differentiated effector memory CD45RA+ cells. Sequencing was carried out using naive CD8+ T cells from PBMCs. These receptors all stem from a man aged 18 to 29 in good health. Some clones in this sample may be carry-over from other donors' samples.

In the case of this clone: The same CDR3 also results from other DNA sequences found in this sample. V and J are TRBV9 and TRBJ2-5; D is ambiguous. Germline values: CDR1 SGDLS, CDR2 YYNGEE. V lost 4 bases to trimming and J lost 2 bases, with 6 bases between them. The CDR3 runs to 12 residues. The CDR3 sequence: CASSPDQETQYF. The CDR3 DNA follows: TGTGCCAGCAGCCCAGATCAAGAGACCCAGTACTTC.

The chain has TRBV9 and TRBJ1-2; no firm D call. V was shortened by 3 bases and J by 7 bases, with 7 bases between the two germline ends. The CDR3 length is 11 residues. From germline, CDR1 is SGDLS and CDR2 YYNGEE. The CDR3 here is CASSGVIGYTF. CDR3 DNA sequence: TGTGCCAGCAGCGGTGTAATTGGCTACACCTTC.

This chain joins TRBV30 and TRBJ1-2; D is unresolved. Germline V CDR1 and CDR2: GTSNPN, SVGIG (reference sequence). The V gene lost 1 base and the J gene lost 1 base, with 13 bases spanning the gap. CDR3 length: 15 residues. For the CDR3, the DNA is TGTGCCTGGAGTGCCCGAACGAAACTTAACTATGGCTACACCTTC. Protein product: CAWSARTKLNYGYTF.

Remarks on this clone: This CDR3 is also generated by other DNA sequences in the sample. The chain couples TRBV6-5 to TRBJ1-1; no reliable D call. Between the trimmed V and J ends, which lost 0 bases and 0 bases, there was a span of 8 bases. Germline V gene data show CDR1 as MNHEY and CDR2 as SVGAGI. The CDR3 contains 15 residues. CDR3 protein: CASSYSRGLNTEAFF. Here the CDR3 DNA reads TGTGCCAGCAGTTACTCGAGAGGGCTGAACACTGAAGCTTTCTTT.

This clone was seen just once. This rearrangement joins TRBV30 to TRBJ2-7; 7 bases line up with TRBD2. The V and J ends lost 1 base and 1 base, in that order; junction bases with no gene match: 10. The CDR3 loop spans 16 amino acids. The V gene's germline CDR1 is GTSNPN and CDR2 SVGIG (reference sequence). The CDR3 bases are TGTGCCTGGAGTGACAACCGGAGGGAGGGATCCTACGAGCAGTACTTC. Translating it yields CAWSDNRREGSYEQYF.

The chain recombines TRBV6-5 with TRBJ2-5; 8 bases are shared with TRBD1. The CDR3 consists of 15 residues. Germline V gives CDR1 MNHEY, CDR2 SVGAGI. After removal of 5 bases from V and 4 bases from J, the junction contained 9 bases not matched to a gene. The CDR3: CASSLTLGQGETQYF. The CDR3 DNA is TGTGCCAGCAGTCTCACCCTCGGACAGGGAGAGACCCAGTACTTC.

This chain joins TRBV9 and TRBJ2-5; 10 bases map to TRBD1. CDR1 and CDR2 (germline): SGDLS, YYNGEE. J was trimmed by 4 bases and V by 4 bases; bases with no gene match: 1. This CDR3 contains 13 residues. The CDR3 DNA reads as TGTGCCAGCAGCAGGACAGGGGGAGAGACCCAGTACTTC. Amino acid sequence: CASSRTGGETQYF.

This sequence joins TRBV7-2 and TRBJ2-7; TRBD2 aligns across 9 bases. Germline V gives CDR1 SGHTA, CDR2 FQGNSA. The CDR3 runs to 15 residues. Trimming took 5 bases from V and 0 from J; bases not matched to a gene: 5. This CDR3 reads CASSITSGPSYEQYF. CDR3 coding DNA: TGTGCCAGCAGCATCACTAGCGGGCCCTCCTACGAGCAGTACTTC.

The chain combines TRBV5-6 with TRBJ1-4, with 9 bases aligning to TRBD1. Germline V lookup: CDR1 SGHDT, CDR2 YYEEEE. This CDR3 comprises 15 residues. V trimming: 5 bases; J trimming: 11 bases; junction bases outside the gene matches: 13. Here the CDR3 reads CASSFAGTGRGKLFF. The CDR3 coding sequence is TGTGCCAGCAGTTTCGCCGGGACAGGGAGGGGCAAACTGTTTTTT.

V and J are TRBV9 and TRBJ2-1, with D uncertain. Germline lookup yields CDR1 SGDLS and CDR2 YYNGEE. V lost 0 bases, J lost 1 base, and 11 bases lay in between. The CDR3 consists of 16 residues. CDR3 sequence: CASSVVDARSYNEQFF. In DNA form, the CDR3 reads TGTGCCAGCAGCGTAGTGGACGCACGATCCTACAATGAGCAGTTCTTC.

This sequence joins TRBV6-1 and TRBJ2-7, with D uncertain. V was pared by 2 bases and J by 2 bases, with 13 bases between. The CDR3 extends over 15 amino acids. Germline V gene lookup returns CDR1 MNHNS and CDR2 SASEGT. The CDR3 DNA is TGTGCCAGCAGTGAACAAGACGGCCAAACCTACGAGCAGTACTTC. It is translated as CASSEQDGQTYEQYF.

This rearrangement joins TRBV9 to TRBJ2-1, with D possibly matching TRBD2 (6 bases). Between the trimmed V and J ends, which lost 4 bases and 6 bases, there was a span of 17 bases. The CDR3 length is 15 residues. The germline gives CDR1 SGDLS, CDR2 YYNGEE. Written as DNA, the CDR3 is TGTGCCAGCAGCCCCACCAGACTAGTCTCCAATGAGCAGTTCTTC. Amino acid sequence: CASSPTRLVSNEQFF.

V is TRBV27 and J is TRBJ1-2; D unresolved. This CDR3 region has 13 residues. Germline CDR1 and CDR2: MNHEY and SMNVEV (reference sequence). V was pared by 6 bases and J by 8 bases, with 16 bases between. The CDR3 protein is CASSSIGFEGYTF. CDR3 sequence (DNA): TGTGCCAGCAGCTCTATTGGATTTGAAGGCTACACCTTC.

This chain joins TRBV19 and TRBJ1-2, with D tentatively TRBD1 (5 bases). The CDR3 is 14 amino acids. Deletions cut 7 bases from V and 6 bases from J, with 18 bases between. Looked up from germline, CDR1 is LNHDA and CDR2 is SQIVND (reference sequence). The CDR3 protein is CASTEGFRINGYTF. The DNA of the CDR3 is TGTGCCAGTACTGAGGGGTTTCGGATCAATGGCTACACCTTC.

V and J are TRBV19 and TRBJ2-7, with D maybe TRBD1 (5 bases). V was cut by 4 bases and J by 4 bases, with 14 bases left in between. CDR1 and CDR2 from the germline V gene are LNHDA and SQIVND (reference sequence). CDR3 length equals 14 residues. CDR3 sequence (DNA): TGTGCCAGTAGTAAGCCCGGCAGGGCGTACGAGCAGTACTTC. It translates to CASSKPGRAYEQYF.

The CDR3 spells CASSQGQGYNEKLFF. The CDR3 DNA reads as TGTGCCAGCAGCCAGGGACAGGGGTATAATGAAAAACTGTTTTTT. The rearrangement uses TRBV5-8 and TRBJ1-4; 10 bases align to TRBD1. Looked up from germline, CDR1 is SGHTS and CDR2 is YDEGEE. The V and J ends lost 4 bases and 4 bases, in that order; junction bases with no gene match: 4. There are 15 residues in the CDR3.

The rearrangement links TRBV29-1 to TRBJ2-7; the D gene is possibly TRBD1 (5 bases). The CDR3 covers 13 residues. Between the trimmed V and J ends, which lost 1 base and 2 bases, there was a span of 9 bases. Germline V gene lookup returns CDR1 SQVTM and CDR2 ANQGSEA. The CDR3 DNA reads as TGCAGCGTTGAAGGTCGACAGACCTACGAGCAGTACTTC. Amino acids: CSVEGRQTYEQYF.

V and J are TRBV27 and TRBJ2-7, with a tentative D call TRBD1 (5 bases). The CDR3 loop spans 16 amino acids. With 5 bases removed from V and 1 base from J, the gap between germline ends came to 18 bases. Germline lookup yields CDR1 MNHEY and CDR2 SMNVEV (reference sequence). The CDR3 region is CASSRSQDTLSYEQYF. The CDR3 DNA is TGTGCCAGCAGTCGAAGCCAGGACACCCTTTCCTACGAGCAGTACTTC.

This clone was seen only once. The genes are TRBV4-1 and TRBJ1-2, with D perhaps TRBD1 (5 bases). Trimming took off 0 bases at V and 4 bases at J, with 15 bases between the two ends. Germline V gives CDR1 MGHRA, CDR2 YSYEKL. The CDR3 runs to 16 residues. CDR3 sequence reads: CASSQDIFQGVYGYTF. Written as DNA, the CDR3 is TGCGCCAGCAGCCAAGATATATTTCAGGGAGTCTATGGCTACACCTTC.

For the CDR3, the DNA is TGTGCCAGCCAGTCCGGGGTCTCCTACGAGCAGTACTTC. Translated, it gives CASQSGVSYEQYF. The chain is built from TRBV5-6 and TRBJ2-7; perhaps TRBD2 as D (5 bases). V was clipped by 7 bases and J by 0 bases, with 11 bases between them. The germline gives CDR1 SGHDT, CDR2 YYEEEE. The CDR3 consists of 13 residues.

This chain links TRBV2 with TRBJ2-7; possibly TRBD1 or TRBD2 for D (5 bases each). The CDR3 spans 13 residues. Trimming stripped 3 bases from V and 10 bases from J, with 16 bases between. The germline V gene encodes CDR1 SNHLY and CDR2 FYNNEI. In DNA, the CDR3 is TGTGCCAGCAGTGATTCGTTATCGGGACGACAGTACTTC. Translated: CASSDSLSGRQYF.

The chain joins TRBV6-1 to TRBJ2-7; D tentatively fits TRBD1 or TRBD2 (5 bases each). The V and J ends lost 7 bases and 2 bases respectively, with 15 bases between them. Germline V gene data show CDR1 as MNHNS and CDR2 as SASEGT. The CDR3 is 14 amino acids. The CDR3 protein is CASTPGTAAYEQYF. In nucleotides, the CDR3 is TGTGCCAGCACCCCGGGGACGGCCGCCTACGAGCAGTACTTC.

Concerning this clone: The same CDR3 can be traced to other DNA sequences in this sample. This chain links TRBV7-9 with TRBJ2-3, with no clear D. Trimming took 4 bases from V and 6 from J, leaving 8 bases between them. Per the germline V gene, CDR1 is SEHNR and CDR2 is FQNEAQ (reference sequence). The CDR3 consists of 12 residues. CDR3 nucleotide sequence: TGTGCCAGCAGCTCCCCCGCCGATACGCAGTATTTT. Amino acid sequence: CASSSPADTQYF. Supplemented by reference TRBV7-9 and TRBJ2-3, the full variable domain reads DTGVSQNPRHKITKRGQNVTFRCDPISEHNRLYWYRQTLGQGPEFLTYFQNEAQLEKSRLLSDRFSAERPKGSFSTLEIQRTEQGDSAMYLCASSSPADTQYFGPGTRLTVL.

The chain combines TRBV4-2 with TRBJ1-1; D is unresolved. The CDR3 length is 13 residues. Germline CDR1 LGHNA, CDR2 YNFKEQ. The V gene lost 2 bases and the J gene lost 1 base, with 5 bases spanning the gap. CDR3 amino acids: CASSQTENTEAFF. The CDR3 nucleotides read TGTGCCAGCAGCCAAACAGAGAACACTGAAGCTTTCTTT.

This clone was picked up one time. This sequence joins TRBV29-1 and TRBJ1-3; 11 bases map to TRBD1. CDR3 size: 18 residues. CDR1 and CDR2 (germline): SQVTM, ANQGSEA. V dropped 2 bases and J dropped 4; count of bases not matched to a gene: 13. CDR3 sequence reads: CSVENLGPGTGGGNTIYF. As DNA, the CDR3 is TGCAGCGTTGAAAATTTGGGCCCCGGGACAGGGGGAGGAAACACCATATATTTT.

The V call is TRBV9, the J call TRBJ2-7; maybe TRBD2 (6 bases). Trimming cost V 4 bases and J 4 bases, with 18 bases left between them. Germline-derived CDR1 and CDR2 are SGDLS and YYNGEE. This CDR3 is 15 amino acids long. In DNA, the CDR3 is TGTGCCAGCAGCCCCGGCGGGACTTCTGTTTACGAGCAGTACTTC. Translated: CASSPGGTSVYEQYF.

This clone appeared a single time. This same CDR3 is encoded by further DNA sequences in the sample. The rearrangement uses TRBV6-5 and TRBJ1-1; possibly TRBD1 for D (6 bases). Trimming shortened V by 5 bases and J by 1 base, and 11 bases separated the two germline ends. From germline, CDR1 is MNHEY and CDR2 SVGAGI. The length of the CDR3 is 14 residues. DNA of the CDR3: TGTGCCAGCAGTATCCAGGGGTGGAACACTGAAGCTTTCTTT. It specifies CASSIQGWNTEAFF.

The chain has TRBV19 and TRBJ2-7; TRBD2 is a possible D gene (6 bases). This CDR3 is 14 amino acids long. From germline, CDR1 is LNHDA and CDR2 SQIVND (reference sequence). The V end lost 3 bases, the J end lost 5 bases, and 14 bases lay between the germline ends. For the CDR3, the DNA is TGTGCCAGTAGTATCTCCATGGGGGGTAACGAGCAGTACTTC. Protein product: CASSISMGGNEQYF.

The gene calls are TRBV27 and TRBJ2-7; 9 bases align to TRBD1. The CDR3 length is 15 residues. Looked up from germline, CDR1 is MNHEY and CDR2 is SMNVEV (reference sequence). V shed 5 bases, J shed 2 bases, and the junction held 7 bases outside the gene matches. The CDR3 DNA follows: TGTGCCAGCAGTCTGGGACAGGGTGTGGCCTACGAGCAGTACTTC. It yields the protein CASSLGQGVAYEQYF.

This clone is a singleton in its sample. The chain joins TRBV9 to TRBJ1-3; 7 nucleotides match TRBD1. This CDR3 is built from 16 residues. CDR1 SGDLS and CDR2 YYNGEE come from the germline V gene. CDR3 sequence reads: CGLRDRSNYSGNTIYF. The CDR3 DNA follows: TGTGGTCTCCGGGACAGATCTAATTACTCTGGAAACACCATATATTTT.